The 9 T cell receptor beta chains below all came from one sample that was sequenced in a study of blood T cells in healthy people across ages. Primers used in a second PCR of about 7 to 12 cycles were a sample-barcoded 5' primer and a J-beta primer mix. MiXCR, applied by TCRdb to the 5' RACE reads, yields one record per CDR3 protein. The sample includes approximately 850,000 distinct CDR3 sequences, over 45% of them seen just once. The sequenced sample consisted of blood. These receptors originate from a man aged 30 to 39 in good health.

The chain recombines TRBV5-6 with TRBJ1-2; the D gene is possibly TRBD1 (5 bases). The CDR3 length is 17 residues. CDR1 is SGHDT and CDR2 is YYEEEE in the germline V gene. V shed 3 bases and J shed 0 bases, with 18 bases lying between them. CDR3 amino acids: CASSWGGPGTANYGYTF. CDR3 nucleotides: TGTGCCAGCAGCTGGGGCGGGCCAGGTACTGCTAACTATGGCTACACCTTC.

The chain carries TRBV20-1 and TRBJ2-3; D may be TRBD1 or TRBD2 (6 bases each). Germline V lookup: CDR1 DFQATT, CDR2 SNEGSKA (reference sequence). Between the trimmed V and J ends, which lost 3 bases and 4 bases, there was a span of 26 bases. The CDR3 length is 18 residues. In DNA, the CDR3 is TGCAGTGCTAGTCTATTTGTTGCGTACAGGGAGGACGCAGATACGCAGTATTTT. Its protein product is CSASLFVAYREDADTQYF.

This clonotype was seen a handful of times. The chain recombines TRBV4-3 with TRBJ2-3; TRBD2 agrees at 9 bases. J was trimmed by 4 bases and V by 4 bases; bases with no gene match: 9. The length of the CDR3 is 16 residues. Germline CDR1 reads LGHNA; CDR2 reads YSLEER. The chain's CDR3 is CASSRTAAGGADTQYF. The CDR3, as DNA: TGCGCCAGCAGCCGAACAGCGGCGGGAGGGGCAGATACGCAGTATTTT.

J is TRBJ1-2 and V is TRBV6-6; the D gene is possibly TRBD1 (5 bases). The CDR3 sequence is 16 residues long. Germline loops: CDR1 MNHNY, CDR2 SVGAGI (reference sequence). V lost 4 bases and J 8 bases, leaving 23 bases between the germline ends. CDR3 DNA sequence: TGTGCCAGCAGTTCGCCTTCCCGGGGCCAAGCGGAAGGCTACACCTTC. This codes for CASSSPSRGQAEGYTF.

The CDR3 nucleotides are TGTGCCAGCAGCCCCCGTCTTTTCTCCTACAATGAGCAGTTCTTC. Its protein product is CASSPRLFSYNEQFF. The chain uses TRBV7-2 and TRBJ2-1; D not resolved. Germline V gives CDR1 SGHTA, CDR2 FQGNSA. The CDR3 runs to 15 residues. V was clipped by 5 bases and J by 0 bases, with 11 bases between them.

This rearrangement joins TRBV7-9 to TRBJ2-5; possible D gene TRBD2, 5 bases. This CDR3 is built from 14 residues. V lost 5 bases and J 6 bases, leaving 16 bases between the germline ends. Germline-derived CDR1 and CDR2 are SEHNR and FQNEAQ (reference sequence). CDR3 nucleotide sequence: TGTGCCAGCAGCCCGGACTGGATGGGAAAGACCCAGTACTTC. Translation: CASSPDWMGKTQYF.

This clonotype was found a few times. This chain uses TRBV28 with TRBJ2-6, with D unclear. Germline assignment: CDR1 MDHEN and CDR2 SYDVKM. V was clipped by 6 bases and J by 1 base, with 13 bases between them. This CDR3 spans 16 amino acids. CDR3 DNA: TGTGCCAGCAGCGCAGCCTGGGGATCTGGGGCCAACGTCCTGACTTTC. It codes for CASSAAWGSGANVLTF.

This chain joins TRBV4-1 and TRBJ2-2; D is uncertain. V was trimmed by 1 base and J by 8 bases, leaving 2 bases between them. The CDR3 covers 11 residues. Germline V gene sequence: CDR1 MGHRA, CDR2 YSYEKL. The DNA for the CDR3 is TGCGCCAGCAGCCAAGTTGGGGAGCTGTTTTTT. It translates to CASSQVGELFF.

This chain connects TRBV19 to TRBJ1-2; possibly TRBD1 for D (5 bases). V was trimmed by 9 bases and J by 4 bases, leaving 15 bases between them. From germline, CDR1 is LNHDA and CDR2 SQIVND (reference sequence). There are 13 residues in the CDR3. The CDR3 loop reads CASTLGRVYGYTF. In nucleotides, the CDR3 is TGTGCCAGCACTCTAGGCAGGGTCTATGGCTACACCTTC.